Listed below are T cell receptor beta chains from one sample, sequenced in a study of blood T cell repertoires in COVID-19. Sequencing used immunoSEQ multiplex PCR; TCRdb keeps in-frame clones, though not all of them. The sample yields around 250,000 clones, 85% seen once. The sample consisted of peripheral blood. All receptors come from a man between 50 and 59 years old with active or convalescent COVID-19. The CDR3 runs from the conserved cysteine through the conserved F or W. Fields, in order: J gene, clone size, V gene, D gene, CDR3 protein, CDR3 DNA. A D gene is named only where the DNA matches it firmly. Size tells how often a clone was seen (once, few, many) or the class of an expanded clone, and some rows leave it out.

J gene: TRBJ1-1
clone size: NA
V gene: TRBV3-1/TRBV3-2
D gene: TRBD1
CDR3 protein: CASSPQGVGAEAFF
CDR3 DNA: TGTGCCAGCAGCCCCCAGGGGGTAGGGGCTGAAGCTTTCTTT

J gene: TRBJ1-2
clone size: NA
V gene: TRBV4-1
D gene: NA
CDR3 protein: CASSQGVIFNYGYTF
CDR3 DNA: TGCGCCAGCAGCCAAGGTGTCATTTTTAACTATGGCTACACCTTC

J gene: TRBJ2-3
clone size: few
V gene: TRBV6-2/TRBV6-3
D gene: TRBD2
CDR3 protein: CASSYSSGGSGKDTQYF
CDR3 DNA: TGTGCCAGCAGTTATTCATCCGGCGGGAGTGGTAAAGATACGCAGTATTTT

J gene: TRBJ1-5
clone size: NA
V gene: TRBV6-6
D gene: TRBD1
CDR3 protein: CASSRHGTDNQPQHF
CDR3 DNA: TGTGCCAGCAGTAGACACGGGACAGACAATCAGCCCCAGCATTTT

J gene: TRBJ1-5
clone size: NA
V gene: TRBV19
D gene: NA
CDR3 protein: CASSIIREYPNQPQHF
CDR3 DNA: TGTGCCAGTAGTATCATTCGGGAATACCCCAATCAGCCCCAGCATTTT

J gene: TRBJ2-1
clone size: NA
V gene: TRBV28
D gene: NA
CDR3 protein: CASSFGSEQFF
CDR3 DNA: TGTGCCAGCAGTTTCGGGAGCGAGCAGTTCTTC

J gene: TRBJ2-5
clone size: few
V gene: TRBV11-2
D gene: NA
CDR3 protein: CASSLGSTVETQYF
CDR3 DNA: TGTGCCAGCAGCTTAGGGTCGACAGTCGAGACCCAGTACTTC

J gene: TRBJ2-3
clone size: NA
V gene: TRBV5-4
D gene: TRBD2
CDR3 protein: CASSPTSGRTSTDTQYF
CDR3 DNA: TGTGCCAGCAGCCCGACTAGCGGGAGGACTAGCACAGATACGCAGTATTTT

J gene: TRBJ1-2
clone size: NA
V gene: TRBV9
D gene: NA
CDR3 protein: CASSVGEGKYGYTF
CDR3 DNA: TGTGCCAGCAGCGTAGGGGAGGGGAAGTATGGCTACACCTTC

J gene: TRBJ1-1
clone size: NA
V gene: TRBV29-1
D gene: TRBD1
CDR3 protein: CSGGQSNTEAFF
CDR3 DNA: TGCAGCGGGGGACAGTCTAACACTGAAGCTTTCTTT

J gene: TRBJ2-2
clone size: NA
V gene: TRBV5-1
D gene: NA
CDR3 protein: CASRPGTRTGELFF
CDR3 DNA: TGCGCCAGCAGGCCCGGGACTCGCACCGGGGAGCTGTTTTTT

J gene: TRBJ2-2
clone size: NA
V gene: TRBV5-8
D gene: TRBD2
CDR3 protein: CASSSGLARTGELFF
CDR3 DNA: TGTGCCAGCAGCTCAGGACTAGCGCGGACCGGGGAGCTGTTTTTT

J gene: TRBJ2-7
clone size: NA
V gene: TRBV2
D gene: TRBD2
CDR3 protein: CASSEALSGRASRQYF
CDR3 DNA: TGTGCCAGCAGTGAAGCGCTTAGCGGGAGGGCAAGCAGACAGTACTTC

J gene: TRBJ2-5
clone size: NA
V gene: TRBV7-6
D gene: NA
CDR3 protein: CASSPLNRGLQETQYF
CDR3 DNA: TGTGCCAGCAGCCCCTTAAATCGGGGTCTGCAAGAGACCCAGTACTTC

J gene: TRBJ2-5
clone size: NA
V gene: TRBV7-2
D gene: TRBD1
CDR3 protein: CASSFYPGQGQETQYF
CDR3 DNA: TGTGCCAGCAGCTTCTATCCGGGACAGGGACAAGAGACCCAGTACTTC

J gene: TRBJ1-6
clone size: NA
V gene: TRBV5-1
D gene: NA
CDR3 protein: CASSPREGNSPLHF
CDR3 DNA: TGCGCCAGCAGCCCCAGGGAAGGGAATTCACCCCTCCACTTT

J gene: TRBJ2-5
clone size: NA
V gene: TRBV6-5
D gene: TRBD2
CDR3 protein: CASKPGLATETQYF
CDR3 DNA: TGTGCCAGCAAACCGGGACTAGCGACAGAGACCCAGTACTTC

J gene: TRBJ1-2
clone size: NA
V gene: TRBV5-6
D gene: TRBD1
CDR3 protein: CASSLGQGKQMSYGYTF
CDR3 DNA: TGTGCCAGCAGCTTAGGACAGGGGAAACAGATGAGCTATGGCTACACCTTC

J gene: TRBJ1-3
clone size: NA
V gene: TRBV18
D gene: NA
CDR3 protein: CASSQHTGTGNTIYF
CDR3 DNA: TGTGCCAGCTCACAACATACAGGGACTGGAAACACCATATATTTT

J gene: TRBJ2-3
clone size: NA
V gene: TRBV21-1
D gene: NA
CDR3 protein: CASSKGGPSGSGLISDTQYF
CDR3 DNA: TGTGCCAGCAGCAAAGGTGGCCCTAGCGGGAGTGGGCTGATCTCAGATACGCAGTATTTT

J gene: TRBJ2-7
clone size: NA
V gene: TRBV5-6
D gene: NA
CDR3 protein: CASSLILVPEQYF
CDR3 DNA: TGTGCCAGCAGCTTGATTCTTGTCCCCGAGCAGTACTTC

J gene: TRBJ2-7
clone size: NA
V gene: TRBV12-5
D gene: NA
CDR3 protein: CASGLAVGGAYEQYF
CDR3 DNA: TGTGCTAGTGGTTTGGCAGTAGGGGGTGCCTACGAGCAGTACTTC

J gene: TRBJ2-7
clone size: NA
V gene: TRBV2
D gene: TRBD1
CDR3 protein: CATKIDRGLYEQYF
CDR3 DNA: TGTGCCACAAAAATCGACAGGGGGCTATACGAGCAGTACTTC

J gene: TRBJ2-1
clone size: once
V gene: TRBV27
D gene: NA
CDR3 protein: CASSWGGNYNEQFF
CDR3 DNA: TGTGCCAGCAGTTGGGGCGGGAACTACAATGAGCAGTTCTTC

J gene: TRBJ1-1
clone size: NA
V gene: TRBV5-4
D gene: NA
CDR3 protein: CASSLDRADTEAFF
CDR3 DNA: TGTGCCAGCAGCTTGGACAGGGCCGACACTGAAGCTTTCTTT

J gene: TRBJ1-2
clone size: NA
V gene: TRBV6-4
D gene: TRBD1
CDR3 protein: CASSDTPNRGLRGYTF
CDR3 DNA: TGTGCCAGCAGTGACACACCTAACAGGGGACTGAGGGGCTACACCTTC

J gene: TRBJ1-2
clone size: few
V gene: TRBV3-1/TRBV3-2
D gene: NA
CDR3 protein: CASSQSYGYTF
CDR3 DNA: TGTGCCAGCAGCCAGAGTTATGGCTACACCTTC